This TCR beta chain appears in the sequencing data of a study of T-cell memory formation after mild COVID-19. Employing constant-segment primers, 5'RACE generated TCR alpha and TCR beta cDNA libraries bearing sample barcodes and UMIs. TCRdb reanalysed the 5' RACE reads using MiXCR and keeps one entry per CDR3 protein. The sample has approximately 60,000 distinct CDR3 sequences, 8% to 10% seen once; the top ten hold about 1.2%. Germline lookup yields CDR1 SNHLY and CDR2 FYNNEI. Trimming cost V 5 bases and J 7 bases; bases outside gene matches: 10. This CDR3 is built from 15 residues. This chain links TRBV2 with TRBJ2-1; the match to TRBD1 covers 8 bases. The sample was PBMCs or a T cell subset sorted from them (not recorded which). The receptor was isolated from a man aged 18 to 29 who had mild COVID-19 (a few samples of this study predate the infection). Cell type and time point are not known. The CDR3 loop is CASSYQGARGNEQFF. As DNA, the CDR3 is TGTGCCAGCAGTTACCAGGGGGCCCGAGGGAATGAGCAGTTCTTC. Drawing the rest from reference TRBV2 and TRBJ2-1, the complete variable domain is EPEVTQTPSHQVTQMGQEVILRCVPISNHLYFYWYRQILGQKVEFLVSFYNNEISEKSEIFDDQFSVERPDGSNFTLKIRSTKLEDSAMYFCASSYQGARGNEQFFGPGTRLTVL.